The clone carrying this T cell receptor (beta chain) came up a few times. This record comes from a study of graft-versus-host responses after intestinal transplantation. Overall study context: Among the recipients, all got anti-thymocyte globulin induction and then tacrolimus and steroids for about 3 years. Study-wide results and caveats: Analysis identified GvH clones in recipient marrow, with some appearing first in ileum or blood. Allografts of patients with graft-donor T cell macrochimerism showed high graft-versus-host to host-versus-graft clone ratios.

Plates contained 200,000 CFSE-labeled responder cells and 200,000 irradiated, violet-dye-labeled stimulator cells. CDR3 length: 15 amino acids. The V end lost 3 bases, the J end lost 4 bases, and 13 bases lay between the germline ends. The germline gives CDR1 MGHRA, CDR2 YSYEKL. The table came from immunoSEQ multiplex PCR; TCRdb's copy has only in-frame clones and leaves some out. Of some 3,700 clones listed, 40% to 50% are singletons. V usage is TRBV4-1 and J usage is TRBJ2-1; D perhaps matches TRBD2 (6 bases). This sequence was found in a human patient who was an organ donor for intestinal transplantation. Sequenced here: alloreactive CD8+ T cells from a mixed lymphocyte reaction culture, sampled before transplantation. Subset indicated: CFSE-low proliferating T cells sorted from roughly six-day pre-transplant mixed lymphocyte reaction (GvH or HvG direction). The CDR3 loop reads CASSQEGVSYNEQFF. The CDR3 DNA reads TGCGCCAGCAGCCAGGAGGGAGTGTCTTACAATGAGCAGTTCTTC.